The rows below give T cell receptor beta chains drawn from one sample of a study of graft-versus-host responses after intestinal transplantation. Assay used: immunoSEQ multiplex PCR; TCRdb lists only in-frame clones, some missing. The repertoire holds thousands of clones, with roughly 87% as singletons. The specimen comprised ileum tissue, sampled 156 days after intestinal transplant. Receptor source: a human patient who received an intestinal transplant, so some T cells may come from the graft donor. Both conserved end residues are part of each CDR3. D genes are given only for firm matches. Some rows mark clone size as missing; the rest say once, few, many or name a class of expanded clone.

TRBJ2-7 | TRBV7-6 | - | - | TGTGCCAGCAGCTTAGAGGCGGGCTACGAGCAGTACTTC | CASSLEAGYEQYF
TRBJ1-5 | TRBV2 | few | TRBD1 | TGTGCCAGCAGGGTTGACAGGGGCAATCAGCCCCAGCATTTT | CASRVDRGNQPQHF
TRBJ1-2 | TRBV19 | - | TRBD1 | TGTGCCAGTAGCCCGGACAGGGACTATGGCTACACCTTC | CASSPDRDYGYTF
TRBJ1-1 | TRBV30 | - | - | TGTGCCTGGAGTCGAAAAACCATGAACACTGAAGCTTTCTTT | CAWSRKTMNTEAFF
TRBJ2-7 | TRBV11-2 | large | - | TGTGCCAGCAGGTGGGCGGGGCTCGGGTCCTACGAGCAGTACTTC | CASRWAGLGSYEQYF
TRBJ2-7 | TRBV19 | - | - | TGTGCCAGACCCCAGGCGGGACCGATCTACGAGCAGTACTTC | CARPQAGPIYEQYF
TRBJ2-1 | TRBV19 | - | TRBD2 | TGTGCCAGTAGTCTCCGCCCCGGGACTAGTAATGAGCAGTTCTTC | CASSLRPGTSNEQFF
TRBJ2-3 | TRBV9 | - | TRBD2 | TGTGCCAGCAGCGTAGACGGTCGGGAGGTGGATACGCAGTATTTT | CASSVDGREVDTQYF
TRBJ1-2 | TRBV7-9 | - | TRBD1 | TGTGCCAGCAGACCTATACCGGGACAGGGCGCCTATGGCTACACCTTC | CASRPIPGQGAYGYTF
TRBJ2-7 | TRBV19 | - | - | TGTGCCAGTAGTATGGACCCCTGGAGCGGCCCTTCCTACGAGCAGTACTTC | CASSMDPWSGPSYEQYF
TRBJ2-7 | TRBV25-1 | - | - | TGTGCCAGCAGTGAATATTCTCCTGGGACCTACGAGCAGTACTTC | CASSEYSPGTYEQYF
TRBJ2-1 | TRBV7-2 | few | - | TGTGCCAGCAGCTTACATTCTGGCCCGACTAGTATAGACTACAATGAGCAGTTCTTC | CASSLHSGPTSIDYNEQFF
TRBJ2-1 | TRBV6-1 | - | - | TGTGCCAGCAGTGAACAGGGTAATGAGCAGTTCTTC | CASSEQGNEQFF
TRBJ2-2 | TRBV4-1 | - | - | TGCGCCAGCAGCCAAGAAGGCGCGGTGAGCACCGGGGAGCTGTTTTTT | CASSQEGAVSTGELFF
TRBJ2-3 | TRBV5-1 | - | - | TGCGCCAGCAGCTTGGGAGGCGGCACAGATACGCAGTATTTT | CASSLGGGTDTQYF
TRBJ2-1 | TRBV5-8 | - | - | TGTGCCAGCAGCTTGGAGCAGACCTACAATGAGCAGTTCTTC | CASSLEQTYNEQFF
TRBJ2-7 | TRBV11-3 | few | - | TGTGCCAGCAGCTACTACAGGGTTCCCGTTTGGGAGCAGTACTTC | CASSYYRVPVWEQYF
TRBJ1-2 | TRBV6-1 | - | TRBD1 | TGTGCCAGCAGATACAGGGGGGGCTACACCTTC | CASRYRGGYTF
TRBJ1-6 | TRBV7-2 | - | TRBD1 | TGTGCCAGCAGCCCGCAGGGGGCGGGCTATAATTCACCCCTCCACTTT | CASSPQGAGYNSPLHF
TRBJ1-5 | TRBV29-1 | - | - | TGCAGCGTGAGAGCGGGCCTGGGTCAGCCCCAGCATTTT | CSVRAGLGQPQHF
TRBJ1-3 | TRBV27 | - | - | TGTGCCAGCAGTTTAGTGGCTCCCCGCCCTGGAAACACCATATATTTT | CASSLVAPRPGNTIYF
TRBJ2-2 | TRBV19 | - | TRBD1 | TGTGCCAGTAGTGTCGGGACAGGGGGCTGGGGTAATACCGGGGAGCTGTTTTTT | CASSVGTGGWGNTGELFF
TRBJ2-7 | TRBV7-8 | few | - | TGTGCCAGCAGCTTAGCTCCGAGCATCAGCTCCTACGAGCAGTACTTC | CASSLAPSISSYEQYF
TRBJ2-2 | TRBV25-1 | - | - | TGTGCCAGCAGTGAATATCGAGAGGTCGGGGAGCTGTTTTTT | CASSEYREVGELFF
TRBJ2-7 | TRBV28 | few | - | TGTGCCAGCAGTTTATCTCTTCCGTCCCAGCACGAGCAGTACTTC | CASSLSLPSQHEQYF
TRBJ1-1 | TRBV7-2 | - | - | TGTGCCAGCAGTGAGACAGGGAACACTGAAGCTTTCTTT | CASSETGNTEAFF
TRBJ1-1 | TRBV21-1 | - | - | TGTGCCAGCACCGGGACAGGGGGTTATCGGTTGTACACTGAAGCTTTCTTT | CASTGTGGYRLYTEAFF
TRBJ2-5 | TRBV2 | - | TRBD2 | TGTGCCACTGCGGGGGGGGAGACCCAGTACTTC | CATAGGETQYF
TRBJ1-5 | TRBV19 | large | - | TGTGCCAGTACAGATCAGCCCCAGCATTTT | CASTDQPQHF
TRBJ1-3 | TRBV11-2 | - | TRBD1 | TGTGCCAGCAGTACAACTCAGGGGGCAGGAAACACCATATATTTT | CASSTTQGAGNTIYF
TRBJ2-7 | TRBV5-4 | - | - | TGTGCCAGCAGCGACAGGGCTAGCGCGTTCTACGAGCAGTACTTC | CASSDRASAFYEQYF
TRBJ2-7 | TRBV11-2 | - | - | TGTGCCAGCAGCCGGCAGGTTGCCTCCTACGAGCAGTACTTC | CASSRQVASYEQYF
TRBJ2-7 | TRBV10-1 | - | - | TGCGCCGGACCGGGGCATCTCTCCTACGAGCAGTACTTC | CAGPGHLSYEQYF
TRBJ1-4 | TRBV6-1 | - | - | TGTGCCAGCGCAGGAGACACGGGCCAGCGAGAAAAACTGTTTTTT | CASAGDTGQREKLFF
TRBJ2-5 | TRBV9 | - | - | TGTGCCAGCAGCGTAGATGGGGTCCAGGAGACCCAGTACTTC | CASSVDGVQETQYF
TRBJ1-1 | TRBV25-1 | - | - | TGTGCCAGCAGTGAGTTGTCGAGGGGGGGTAGCACTGAAGCTTTCTTT | CASSELSRGGSTEAFF
TRBJ2-7 | TRBV30 | - | - | TGTGCCTGGAGTGGGAAATACGAGCAGTACTTC | CAWSGKYEQYF
TRBJ2-2 | TRBV5-4 | - | - | TGTGCCAGCAGCTTCGGCGGGGAGCTGTTTTTT | CASSFGGELFF
TRBJ2-6 | TRBV7-2 | - | - | TGTGCCAGCAGCTTAGACCATCGAGGGGCCAACGTCCTGACTTTC | CASSLDHRGANVLTF
TRBJ1-3 | TRBV6-5 | few | - | TGTGCCAGCAGTCCCCGGTTGTACGGAAACACCATATATTTT | CASSPRLYGNTIYF
TRBJ2-2 | TRBV7-3 | - | TRBD1 | TGTGCCAGCAGCCGAACAACCGGACAGGGGAAATACACCGGGGAGCTGTTTTTT | CASSRTTGQGKYTGELFF
TRBJ2-7 | TRBV18 | - | TRBD2 | TGTGCCAGCTCACCAGGACTAGCGGGGTCCTACGAGCAGTACTTC | CASSPGLAGSYEQYF